A single sample gave rise to the 23 T cell receptor beta chains below, sequenced in a study of blood T cell repertoires in COVID-19. Only in-frame clones appear in the TCRdb table, and some are missing; sequencing was by immunoSEQ multiplex PCR. The sample lists about 290,000 clones, approximately 89% occurring once. The specimen was peripheral blood. These receptors were obtained from a woman under 40 with COVID-19, enrolled during active disease.

This chain connects TRBV5-4 to TRBJ2-2; D may be TRBD2 (5 bases). V lost 3 bases, J lost 0 bases, and 18 bases lay in between. CDR3 length: 18 residues. CDR1 and CDR2 from the germline V gene are SGHNT and YYREEE (reference sequence). In DNA, the CDR3 is TGTGCCAGCAGCTCACCCAAAACAGCGGACCCGAACACCGGGGAGCTGTTTTTT. This gives the protein CASSSPKTADPNTGELFF.

This clone has just one count. The rearrangement joins TRBV6-5 to TRBJ2-5, with D perhaps matching TRBD1 (5 bases). Germline CDR1 and CDR2: MNHEY and SVGAGI. CDR3 size: 12 residues. The V and J ends lost 8 bases and 2 bases respectively, with 9 bases between them. The CDR3 DNA reads as TGTGCCAGCGGGGCAGCTCAAGAGACCCAGTACTTC. Protein: CASGAAQETQYF.

The chain joins TRBV2 to TRBJ1-1, with D possibly matching TRBD1 (5 bases). Trimming cost V 5 bases and J 4 bases, with 11 bases left between them. In germline, CDR1 is SNHLY, CDR2 FYNNEI. This CDR3 comprises 13 residues. The CDR3 DNA is TGTGCCAGCAGTCGGGGGGAGGGCACTGAAGCTTTCTTT. Translating gives CASSRGEGTEAFF.

This chain uses TRBV3-1 (or the pseudogene TRBV3-2) with TRBJ2-7; 9 bases are shared with TRBD2. In germline, CDR1 is LGHDT, CDR2 YNNKEL (reference sequence). The CDR3 spans 17 residues. Trimming at V came to 2 bases and at J to 0 bases, leaving 8 bases not matched to a gene. As DNA, the CDR3 is TGTGCCAGCAGCCAATATGGAGTGCGGGGGGGCTCCTACGAGCAGTACTTC. Residues: CASSQYGVRGGSYEQYF.

The rearrangement links TRBV28 to TRBJ1-2, with 9 positions matching TRBD1. CDR3 size: 15 residues. Per germline, CDR1 MDHEN and CDR2 SYDVKM. V trimming: 5 bases; J trimming: 8 bases; junction bases outside the gene matches: 12. The CDR3 DNA is TGTGCCAGCAGTCTGATTATGCGGGGACAGGGAGGCTACACCTTC. Translation: CASSLIMRGQGGYTF.

This chain connects TRBV3-1 (or the pseudogene TRBV3-2) to TRBJ1-2; no clear D gene. V lost 4 bases and J 4 bases, leaving 13 bases between the germline ends. This CDR3 has 14 residues. In germline, CDR1 is LGHDT, CDR2 YNNKEL (reference sequence). The CDR3 sequence: CASSLSSSLYGYTF. CDR3 DNA sequence: TGTGCCAGCAGCCTTAGCAGTTCGCTCTATGGCTACACCTTC.

The genes are TRBV6-5 and TRBJ2-7, with D possibly TRBD1 on 6 matching bases. The V end was cut by 5 bases, the J end by 0 bases, with 14 bases between. The germline V gene encodes CDR1 MNHEY and CDR2 SVGAGI. CDR3 length: 15 residues. The CDR3 spells CASSLDSVSSYEQYF. Here the CDR3 DNA reads TGTGCCAGCAGTCTGGACAGCGTAAGCTCCTACGAGCAGTACTTC.

V gene TRBV4-1 combines with J gene TRBJ2-7, with 8 positions matching TRBD2. After removal of 4 bases from V and 6 bases from J, the junction contained 8 bases not matched to a gene. CDR1 MGHRA and CDR2 YSYEKL come from the germline V gene. The CDR3 totals 14 residues. The CDR3 nucleotides read TGCGCCAGCAGCCGGCCGGGACTAGGATCCGAGCAGTACTTC. Translating it yields CASSRPGLGSEQYF.

This clone came up once. V gene TRBV6-5 combines with J gene TRBJ2-1, with TRBD2 as a possible D gene (6 bases). The CDR3 consists of 14 residues. V was cut by 2 bases and J by 4 bases, with 9 bases left in between. The V gene's germline CDR1 is MNHEY and CDR2 SVGAGI. The CDR3 sequence is CASSYMAGYNEQFF. In DNA form, the CDR3 reads TGTGCCAGCAGTTACATGGCGGGGTACAATGAGCAGTTCTTC.

The V and J genes are TRBV11-2 and TRBJ2-3; D not certain. The V end lost 0 bases, the J end lost 1 base, and 14 bases lay between the germline ends. The CDR3 extends over 17 amino acids. Germline CDR1 and CDR2: SGHAT and FQNNGV. CDR3 region: CASSLDYEVMGTDTQYF. The CDR3 DNA is TGTGCCAGCAGCTTAGATTACGAGGTCATGGGCACAGATACGCAGTATTTT.

This clone was counted between two and nine times. Distinct nucleotide sequences in the sample also encode this CDR3. The gene calls are TRBV5-1 and TRBJ2-7, with TRBD1 identical over 10 bases. This CDR3 spans 16 amino acids. The junction had 8 bases not matched to a gene; V was cut back by 0 bases and J by 5 bases. The germline CDR1 and CDR2 sequences are SGHRS and YFSETQ. CDR3 protein: CASSLGHRDRGHEQYF. The CDR3 DNA sequence: TGCGCCAGCAGCTTGGGACACCGGGACAGGGGCCACGAGCAGTACTTC. Full variable domain (rest looked up from reference TRBV5-1 and TRBJ2-7): KAGVTQTPRYLIKTRGQQVTLSCSPISGHRSVSWYQQTPGQGLQFLFEYFSETQRNKGNFPGRFSGRQFSNSRSEMNVSTLELGDSALYLCASSLGHRDRGHEQYFGPGTRLTVT.

The chain's CDR3 is CASSSNPGSTDTQYF. In DNA form, the CDR3 reads TGTGCCAGCAGCTCCAATCCGGGTAGCACAGATACGCAGTATTTT. This chain uses TRBV7-2 with TRBJ2-3; D unresolved. Germline V gene sequence: CDR1 SGHTA, CDR2 FQGNSA. V lost 4 bases, J lost 0 bases, and 11 bases lay in between. This CDR3 contains 15 residues.

This clone was seen a handful of times. V gene TRBV3-1 (or the pseudogene TRBV3-2) combines with J gene TRBJ1-5, with a weak D call TRBD1 (6 bases). CDR1 and CDR2 (germline): LGHDT, YNNKEL (reference sequence). The CDR3 loop spans 15 amino acids. Trimming took 3 bases from V and 3 from J, leaving 12 bases between them. CDR3 DNA: TGTGCCAGCAGCCAGCAAGGACAGCACAATCAGCCCCAGCATTTT. Its protein product is CASSQQGQHNQPQHF.

J is TRBJ1-1 and V is TRBV6-5, with a possible D match to TRBD1 (6 bases). V was pared by 5 bases and J by 11 bases, with 21 bases between. This CDR3 is built from 14 residues. CDR1 is MNHEY and CDR2 is SVGAGI in the germline V gene. The CDR3 region has the DNA TGTGCCAGCAGTCCTCCCAGGGGTGGTTCTGCGGCTTTCTTT. Its protein is CASSPPRGGSAAFF.

The chain recombines TRBV4-1 with TRBJ1-2; 10 nucleotides line up with TRBD1. Germline lookup yields CDR1 MGHRA and CDR2 YSYEKL. J gave up 4 bases and V 0 bases, and 8 bases lay outside the gene matches. This CDR3 is built from 17 residues. CDR3 DNA sequence: TGCGCCAGCAGCCAAGATGACAGGGGGCGCTTATTCTATGGCTACACCTTC. Amino acids: CASSQDDRGRLFYGYTF.

This clone has just a few counts. This rearrangement joins TRBV19 to TRBJ1-2, with D possibly being TRBD1 (5 bases). Deletions cut 5 bases from V and 4 bases from J, with 11 bases between. CDR1 and CDR2 from the germline V gene are LNHDA and SQIVND (reference sequence). There are 13 residues in the CDR3. The DNA for the CDR3 is TGTGCCAGTAGTGTCGACAGAACCTATGGCTACACCTTC. Protein product: CASSVDRTYGYTF.

This chain connects TRBV9 to TRBJ2-7; D may be TRBD2 (6 bases). The CDR3 runs 16 residues. From germline, CDR1 is SGDLS and CDR2 YYNGEE. V lost 4 bases, J lost 0 bases, and 17 bases lay in between. CDR3 sequence reads: CASSPGRGPSSYEQYF. The CDR3 DNA reads as TGTGCCAGCAGCCCCGGGAGAGGTCCGAGCTCCTACGAGCAGTACTTC.

The chain has TRBV5-1 and TRBJ1-2; 9 positions agree with TRBD1. The CDR3 is 13 amino acids. Germline values: CDR1 SGHRS, CDR2 YFSETQ. Germline trimming cut 4 bases from V and 2 bases from J; bases unmatched to any gene: 0. Written as DNA, the CDR3 is TGCGCCAGCAGCGGGACAGGGAACTATGGCTACACCTTC. This encodes CASSGTGNYGYTF.

The gene calls are TRBV6-5 and TRBJ1-1; D call uncertain. V was shortened by 10 bases and J by 1 base, with 13 bases between the two germline ends. Germline V CDR1 and CDR2: MNHEY, SVGAGI. CDR3 size: 13 residues. The CDR3 is CATRLAGNTEAFF. CDR3 coding DNA: TGTGCCACCAGGCTGGCAGGGAACACTGAAGCTTTCTTT.

The V call is TRBV4-1, the J call TRBJ2-7; 7 bases line up with TRBD1. This CDR3 contains 15 residues. Losses at the gene ends were 0 bases for V and 4 bases for J; bases not matched to a gene: 6. Germline CDR1 and CDR2: MGHRA and YSYEKL. The CDR3 coding sequence is TGCGCCAGCAGCCAAGACCGGGACAGCCAATACGAGCAGTACTTC. Residues: CASSQDRDSQYEQYF.

V usage is TRBV14 and J usage is TRBJ2-7; D possibly corresponds to TRBD1 (5 bases). Deletions cut 1 base from V and 2 bases from J, with 6 bases between. This CDR3 region has 13 residues. Germline V gene lookup returns CDR1 SGHDN and CDR2 FVKESK. DNA of the CDR3: TGTGCCAGCAGCCAAGGGGGCCCCTACGAGCAGTACTTC. Amino acids: CASSQGGPYEQYF. Full variable domain (outside the CDR3, taken from reference TRBV14 and TRBJ2-7): EAGVTQFPSHSVIEKGQTVTLRCDPISGHDNLYWYRRVMGKEIKFLLHFVKESKQDESGMPNNRFLAERTGGTYSTLKVQPAELEDSGVYFCASSQGGPYEQYFGPGTRLTVT.

The DNA of the CDR3 is TGTGCCAGCAGCCCCGAGGCCAGGGTTAGGGATCAGCCCCAGCATTTT. Its translation is CASSPEARVRDQPQHF. V gene TRBV21-1 combines with J gene TRBJ1-5; TRBD1, the table's D call, was not compared with the DNA. TRBV21-1 is flagged as a pseudogene. The CDR3 contains 16 residues.

The chain employs TRBV6-5 and TRBJ1-5; 7 nucleotides match TRBD1. CDR3 size: 15 residues. After removal of 6 bases from V and 2 bases from J, the junction contained 7 bases not matched to a gene. Germline V gives CDR1 MNHEY, CDR2 SVGAGI. In DNA, the CDR3 is TGTGCCAGCAGCGATTACAGGGGCCGCAATCAGCCCCAGCATTTT. Translation gives CASSDYRGRNQPQHF.